A single sample gave rise to the 24 T cell receptor beta chains below, sequenced in a study of cytomegalovirus exposure and HLA in healthy donors. The PCR ran on 60 Vbeta and 13 Jbeta primers. Using immunoSEQ multiplex PCR, the repertoire was profiled, and TCRdb retains in-frame clones only, with some absent. The listing contains under 150,000 clones. Sequenced input: PBMCs. The receptors stem from a woman in her 40s in good health and CMV-seronegative.

This rearrangement joins TRBV29-1 to TRBJ1-2; possible D gene TRBD1, 6 bases. The germline gives CDR1 SQVTM, CDR2 ANQGSEA. Trimming stripped 6 bases from V and 2 bases from J, with 13 bases between. The CDR3 contains 13 residues. CDR3 bases: TGCAGCGTCGTGACAGGAATCAACTATGGCTACACCTTC. The encoded protein is CSVVTGINYGYTF.

This chain joins TRBV19 and TRBJ1-1, with D perhaps TRBD1 (5 bases). Per germline, CDR1 LNHDA and CDR2 SQIVND (reference sequence). V was pared by 2 bases and J by 6 bases, with 22 bases between. This CDR3 comprises 17 residues. The CDR3: CASSIISLGGTVAEAFF. The CDR3 DNA sequence: TGTGCCAGTAGTATAATCTCTCTGGGGGGAACGGTCGCTGAAGCTTTCTTT.

The rearrangement links TRBV6-5 to TRBJ2-1; 7 nucleotides line up with TRBD1. The CDR3 is 15 amino acids. Unmatched junction bases numbered 11, after V lost 2 bases and J lost 10 bases. Per the germline V gene, CDR1 is MNHEY and CDR2 is SVGAGI. The CDR3 DNA follows: TGTGCCAGCAGTTACCCCGGGACAGCGCTTGGAGAGCAGTTCTTC. Protein: CASSYPGTALGEQFF.

This chain uses TRBV6-1 with TRBJ2-1, with D possibly being TRBD2 (6 bases). This CDR3 is built from 12 residues. Trimming left V 2 bases short and J 9 bases short, with 8 bases between. Germline CDR1 MNHNS, CDR2 SASEGT. The CDR3 here is CASSEREVEQFF. The CDR3 DNA reads as TGTGCCAGCAGTGAAAGGGAGGTTGAGCAGTTCTTC.

The chain joins TRBV9 to TRBJ1-2, with 9 bases that match TRBD1. With 5 bases clipped from V and 7 bases from J, the junction kept 6 bases outside the gene matches. The CDR3 consists of 13 residues. The germline V gene has CDR1 SGDLS and CDR2 YYNGEE. Written as DNA, the CDR3 is TGTGCCAGCAGTGACAGGGGGGCCGGTGGCTACACCTTC. This encodes CASSDRGAGGYTF.

The V and J genes are TRBV5-4 and TRBJ2-2; D is possibly TRBD2 (5 bases). The CDR3 loop spans 15 amino acids. Germline loops: CDR1 SGHNT, CDR2 YYREEE (reference sequence). Deletions cut 1 base from V and 5 bases from J, with 12 bases between. The CDR3 coding sequence is TGTGCCAGCAGCTTGATGTCAGGAGGTACCGGGGAGCTGTTTTTT. Translation: CASSLMSGGTGELFF.

The CDR3 DNA reads TGCGCCAGCAGCTTGGGACAGGGGGTCCGCCTGAACACTGAAGCTTTCTTT. Its translation is CASSLGQGVRLNTEAFF. J is TRBJ1-1 and V is TRBV5-1, with 9 bases lining up with TRBD1. This CDR3 is 17 amino acids long. Germline CDR1 reads SGHRS; CDR2 reads YFSETQ. V gave up 0 bases and J gave up 0 bases; unmatched junction bases: 6.

In the case of this clone: A junction end diverges from the germline sequence, so it may reflect a read error. The gene calls are TRBV6-1 and TRBJ1-1; no definite D call. CDR1 is MNHNS, CDR2 SASEGT, per germline. The CDR3 has 15 residues. The CDR3: CASREGSRGGTEAFF. CDR3 sequence (DNA): TGTGCCAGCAGGGAAGGATCGAGAGGAGGCACTGAAGCTTTCTTT.

V usage is TRBV2 and J usage is TRBJ1-2; a possible D gene is TRBD1 (6 bases). In germline, CDR1 is SNHLY, CDR2 FYNNEI. The CDR3 has 13 residues. With 9 bases removed from V and 3 bases from J, the gap between germline ends came to 14 bases. The DNA for the CDR3 is TGTGCCAGAGAGGGACAACCTTACTATGGCTACACCTTC. Its translation: CAREGQPYYGYTF.

The chain carries TRBV6-6 and TRBJ1-1; 7 bases align to TRBD1. CDR3 length equals 13 residues. J lost 1 base, V lost 11 bases, and 7 bases had no gene match. Germline loops: CDR1 MNHNY, CDR2 SVGAGI (reference sequence). This CDR3 reads CAAITGANTEAFF. In nucleotides, the CDR3 is TGTGCCGCCATCACAGGGGCGAACACTGAAGCTTTCTTT.

The rearrangement links TRBV11-2 to TRBJ2-7; D remains unclear. The CDR3 is 16 residues long. The germline V gene has CDR1 SGHAT and CDR2 FQNNGV. Deletions cut 1 base from V and 5 bases from J, with 18 bases between. CDR3 nucleotide sequence: TGTGCCAGCAGCTTAGTAGGTGCGGCGGCTGCTAACGAGCAGTACTTC. This encodes CASSLVGAAAANEQYF.

The V gene is TRBV7-2, the J gene TRBJ1-1, with D unresolved. The length of the CDR3 is 12 residues. Germline CDR1 is SGHTA and CDR2 is FQGNSA. The V end was cut by 7 bases, the J end by 3 bases, with 9 bases between. DNA of the CDR3: TGTGCCAGCAAGGAGGCCTACACTGAAGCTTTCTTT. It encodes CASKEAYTEAFF.

The chain recombines TRBV5-1 with TRBJ2-2, with 9 bases aligning to TRBD1. Trimming removed 4 bases from V and 4 bases from J; junction bases left unmatched: 2. The CDR3 runs to 14 residues. From germline, CDR1 is SGHRS and CDR2 YFSETQ. CDR3 region: CASSRTGATGELFF. CDR3 bases: TGCGCCAGCAGCCGGACAGGGGCCACCGGGGAGCTGTTTTTT.

This chain joins TRBV27 and TRBJ1-6, with a weak D call TRBD1 (5 bases). With 5 bases removed from V and 12 bases from J, the gap between germline ends came to 11 bases. The CDR3 length is 12 residues. Per the germline V gene, CDR1 is MNHEY and CDR2 is SMNVEV (reference sequence). The CDR3 DNA sequence: TGTGCCAGCAGTCTGGGGGGATTACCCCTCCACTTT. Amino acids: CASSLGGLPLHF.

The rearrangement joins TRBV6-1 to TRBJ1-1, with TRBD1 identical over 12 bases. Germline CDR1 is MNHNS and CDR2 is SASEGT. V shed 7 bases, J shed 5 bases, and the junction held 5 bases outside the gene matches. This CDR3 region has 14 residues. In DNA form, the CDR3 reads TGTGCCAGCATCCAGGGACAGGGGGCGACTGAAGCTTTCTTT. Amino acids: CASIQGQGATEAFF.

The gene calls are TRBV6-5 and TRBJ1-4; no firm D call. V lost 0 bases to trimming and J lost 14 bases, with 13 bases between them. This CDR3 contains 13 residues. CDR1 and CDR2 (germline): MNHEY, SVGAGI. CDR3 in DNA: TGTGCCAGCAGTTACTCTTCCGGGATGAGCCTGTTTTTT. The encoded protein is CASSYSSGMSLFF.

This rearrangement joins TRBV7-2 to TRBJ2-3; 7 bases agree with TRBD1. V was pared by 5 bases and J by 6 bases, with 11 bases of the junction left unmatched. This CDR3 comprises 15 residues. CDR1 SGHTA and CDR2 FQGNSA come from the germline V gene. The CDR3 loop reads CASSPQIDRADTQYF. The CDR3, as DNA: TGTGCCAGCAGCCCACAAATAGACAGGGCTGATACGCAGTATTTT.

The chain combines TRBV6-1 with TRBJ1-1; D not resolved. The CDR3 runs to 13 residues. V lost 4 bases to trimming and J lost 7 bases, with 13 bases between them. The germline CDR1 and CDR2 sequences are MNHNS and SASEGT. CDR3 in amino acids: CASSVTGRGEAFF. CDR3 bases: TGTGCCAGCAGTGTAACCGGGCGGGGTGAAGCTTTCTTT.

This chain uses TRBV5-1 with TRBJ1-1, with D possibly being TRBD1 (5 bases). There are 15 residues in the CDR3. Looked up from germline, CDR1 is SGHRS and CDR2 is YFSETQ. V lost 0 bases, J lost 5 bases, and 14 bases lay in between. CDR3 region: CASSLEVQGLTEAFF. The CDR3 DNA reads as TGCGCCAGCAGCTTGGAGGTTCAGGGTCTGACTGAAGCTTTCTTT.

The chain couples TRBV4-2 to TRBJ2-1, with D perhaps TRBD2 (7 bases). The CDR3 has 17 residues. Trimming left V 1 base short and J 0 bases short, with 13 bases between. Germline V lookup: CDR1 LGHNA, CDR2 YNFKEQ. This CDR3 reads CASSQADRTSSYNEQFF. The DNA of the CDR3 is TGTGCCAGCAGCCAAGCCGACAGGACTAGCTCCTACAATGAGCAGTTCTTC.

The rearrangement links TRBV6-5 to TRBJ1-5; 7 nucleotides match TRBD1. The V gene's germline CDR1 is MNHEY and CDR2 SVGAGI. This CDR3 region has 14 residues. V lost 4 bases, J lost 6 bases, and 6 bases stayed unmatched. The DNA for the CDR3 is TGTGCCAGCAGTTTCCGACAGGGCGGTCAGCCCCAGCATTTT. Its protein product is CASSFRQGGQPQHF.

The chain combines TRBV6-5 with TRBJ1-2, with 8 bases aligning to TRBD1. Per the germline V gene, CDR1 is MNHEY and CDR2 is SVGAGI. J lost 4 bases, V lost 4 bases, and 8 bases had no gene match. This CDR3 spans 15 amino acids. The CDR3 here is CASSFGQGGSYGYTF. DNA of the CDR3: TGTGCCAGCAGTTTCGGACAGGGAGGATCCTATGGCTACACCTTC.

The rearrangement uses TRBV7-2 and TRBJ1-6; perhaps TRBD1 as D (6 bases). Trimming removed 6 bases at V and 7 bases at J, with 16 bases between. This CDR3 has 15 residues. Germline lookup yields CDR1 SGHTA and CDR2 FQGNSA. This chain's CDR3 is CASSPAGVWNSPLHF. The CDR3, as DNA: TGTGCCAGCAGTCCCGCAGGGGTTTGGAATTCACCCCTCCACTTT.

CDR3: CASGGQGRTDTQYF. CDR3 DNA: TGTGCCAGCGGGGGACAGGGTCGAACAGATACGCAGTATTTT. V usage is TRBV5-8 and J usage is TRBJ2-3; TRBD1 matches 9 bases. V shed 7 bases and J 3 bases; nucleotides not matched to a gene: 6. Germline V lookup: CDR1 SGHTS, CDR2 YDEGEE. The CDR3 covers 14 residues.